This T cell receptor beta chain was found in a study of identical twins. In every case, the donor was a healthy Caucasian. As regards this clonotype: Antigen specificity is unknown.

J was trimmed by 3 bases and V by 3 bases; bases with no gene match: 8. CDR1 is SGDLS and CDR2 is YYNGEE in the germline V gene. The CDR3 length is 15 residues. A single record per CDR3 protein comes from TCRdb applying MiXCR to the 5' RACE reads. The sample contains fewer than 500,000 distinct CDR3 sequences, more than 13% of which appear only once. Findings of the study overall: Researchers caution that invariant MAIT and iNKT cells could partly confound zero-insertion analyses. Out-of-frame beta sequences exhibited a weaker degree of excess twin sharing. Abundant cord blood beta clonotypes carried fewer insertions; memory repertoires showed none.

These data also formed part of another study, on yellow fever vaccine responses in identical twins.

The chain is built from TRBV9 and TRBJ1-1; 7 bases are shared with TRBD1. Sequencing input: CD4+ T cells sorted from blood. The source is a woman between 18 and 29 years old in good health. CDR3 amino acids: CASSGRQGGDTEAFF. Written as DNA, the CDR3 is TGTGCCAGCAGCGGACGACAGGGAGGGGACACTGAAGCTTTCTTT. Variable domain in full (rest from reference TRBV9 and TRBJ1-1): DSGVTQTPKHLITATGQRVTLRCSPRSGDLSVYWYQQSLDQGLQFLIQYYNGEERAKGNILERFSAQQFPDLHSELNLSSLELGDSALYFCASSGRQGGDTEAFFGQGTRLTVV.